This T cell receptor beta chain was recovered during a study of T cell responses to AZD1222 COVID-19 vaccine. From germline, CDR1 is SNHLY and CDR2 FYNNEI. V lost 4 bases, J lost 2 bases, and 11 bases lay in between. This CDR3 spans 14 amino acids. Profiled with immunoSEQ multiplex PCR; TCRdb holds only in-frame clones, not every one. This table has around 160,000 clones, about 91% appearing once. The source material was peripheral blood, sampled on day 0 of AZD1222 vaccination. The V gene is TRBV2, the J gene TRBJ1-2; maybe TRBD1 (5 bases). The receptor's source is an adult in good health. The CDR3 nucleotides are TGTGCCAGCAGTGTCAGGGAGACGAACTATGGCTACACCTTC. This encodes CASSVRETNYGYTF.